The 6 T cell receptor beta chains in this list originate from one sample, sequenced in a study of vaccination effects on CD4 cells after COVID-19. Assay: immunoSEQ multiplex PCR; the TCRdb copy retains only in-frame clones and omits some. The sample lists roughly 73,000 clones; roughly 73% were seen once. ViraFEST assay sequencing came after antigen-specific CD4+ T cells were expanded with viral peptide pools. When less than 13 days of culture had elapsed, CD4+ T cells were isolated. Confirmation by PCR established that the person had SARS-CoV-2 infection between March and December 2020. These receptors lack a known antigen. Sequenced here: CD4+ T cells from PBMCs cultured with HIV peptides, sampled before COVID-19 vaccination. The subset here: HIV-1 Nef peptide pool negative control/reference culture. Receptors originate from a human donor who had a prior SARS-CoV-2 infection.

This chain joins TRBV14 and TRBJ2-6, with 9 nucleotides matching TRBD1. The CDR3 loop spans 18 amino acids. The ends lost 5 bases at V and 0 bases at J; junction bases unmatched: 8. Germline V gene lookup returns CDR1 SGHDN and CDR2 FVKESK. CDR3 DNA sequence: TGTGCCAGCAGCTACGGACAGGGGCCGAGCTCTGGGGCCAACGTCCTGACTTTC. Residues: CASSYGQGPSSGANVLTF.

The chain carries TRBV4-1 and TRBJ1-6; D is undetermined. The CDR3 totals 16 residues. Trimming pared 5 bases from V and 9 bases from J, leaving 20 bases between. Germline V CDR1 and CDR2: MGHRA, YSYEKL. As DNA, the CDR3 is TGCGCCAGCAGCTGGACGTACTTAGCGAATGGTTCACCCCTCCACTTT. Protein: CASSWTYLANGSPLHF.

This chain links TRBV15 with TRBJ2-2, with 11 bases aligning to TRBD1. With V trimmed by 1 base and J by 5 bases, 3 bases remained unmatched. This CDR3 is 16 amino acids long. In germline, CDR1 is LNHNV, CDR2 YYDKDF (reference sequence). Written as DNA, the CDR3 is TGTGCCACCAGCAGAGGAGGGACAGGGGGAACCGGGGAGCTGTTTTTT. This codes for CATSRGGTGGTGELFF.

This chain uses TRBV4-2 with TRBJ2-5; 8 bases line up with TRBD2. V shed 0 bases, J shed 2 bases, and the junction held 8 bases outside the gene matches. CDR1 and CDR2 from the germline V gene are LGHNA and YNFKEQ. There are 17 residues in the CDR3. The CDR3 DNA reads as TGTGCCAGCAGCCAAGATTTACTAGCGGATCTACAAGAGACCCAGTACTTC. It codes for CASSQDLLADLQETQYF.

The table lists this clone with a few counts. The chain links TRBV2 to TRBJ2-2; TRBD2 matches 9 bases. The CDR3 runs 17 residues. The germline gives CDR1 SNHLY, CDR2 FYNNEI. V was pared by 10 bases and J by 3 bases, with 15 bases of the junction left unmatched. Written as DNA, the CDR3 is TGTGCCACTACACCTCGGCTAGCGGGGATTTACACCGGGGAGCTGTTTTTT. This gives the protein CATTPRLAGIYTGELFF. Supplemented by reference TRBV2 and TRBJ2-2, the full variable domain reads EPEVTQTPSHQVTQMGQEVILRCVPISNHLYFYWYRQILGQKVEFLVSFYNNEISEKSEIFDDQFSVERPDGSNFTLKIRSTKLEDSAMYFCATTPRLAGIYTGELFFGEGSRLTVL.

This rearrangement joins TRBV6-5 to TRBJ2-2; 7 nucleotides align to TRBD1. CDR1 and CDR2 (germline): MNHEY, SVGAGI. CDR3 size: 15 residues. With V trimmed by 6 bases and J by 6 bases, 10 bases remained unmatched. The CDR3 protein is CASSLTGIEPGELFF. In nucleotides, the CDR3 is TGTGCCAGCAGCCTGACAGGGATTGAGCCCGGGGAGCTGTTTTTT.